Sequencing of this T cell receptor beta chain was carried out in a study of blood T cell repertoires in COVID-19. The overall study: Acute and convalescent COVID-19 specimens originated in the United States, Italy and Spain.

Original handling: The authors estimated nucleated cell counts from reference gene primer amplification. Data came from immunoSEQ multiplex PCR; TCRdb stores just in-frame clones and leaves some out. V and J calls and clone size are those listed in that table; D and trimming were worked out from the DNA. The sample has some 390,000 clones, approximately 89% seen once. Per germline, CDR1 SNHLY and CDR2 FYNNEI. The ends lost 10 bases at V and 3 bases at J; junction bases unmatched: 10. CDR3 length: 15 residues. This rearrangement joins TRBV2 to TRBJ2-2; 8 bases fit TRBD1. This TCR was recovered from a woman between 55 and 75 years old with COVID-19, enrolled during active disease. The sample was peripheral blood. In nucleotides, the CDR3 is TGTGCCAACCAGGTACAGGGGGTAGACACCGGGGAGCTGTTTTTT. Translating it yields CANQVQGVDTGELFF.